These T cell receptor beta chains were read from a single sample in a study of regulatory T cells in long-lasting Graves disease. TCRdb re-called the multiplex PCR reads with MiXCR, one entry per CDR3 protein. The table lists approximately 360,000 distinct CDR3 sequences, roughly 20% of them singletons. The specimen was peripheral blood mononuclear cells (PBMCs), collected when the disease was refractory, from a patient treated with antithyroid drugs. These receptors all come from a woman aged 40 to 55 with Graves disease. The CDR3 runs from the conserved cysteine through the conserved F or W. D genes are given only for firm matches. Some rows have no size entry. The others give once, few or many, or a class for an expanded clone.

clone_size | j_call | v_call | d_call | cdr3_aa | cdr3_nt
many | TRBJ2-2 | TRBV27 | . | CASRVRGQLTGELFF | TGTGCCAGCAGAGTGCGGGGACAGCTCACCGGGGAGCTGTTTTTT
many | TRBJ1-1 | TRBV15 | TRBD1 | CATSRDLRTGGEVNTEAFF | TGTGCCACCAGCAGAGACCTTAGGACAGGGGGCGAGGTGAACACTGAAGCTTTCTTT
many | TRBJ1-4 | TRBV7-8 | . | CASSLAIRGRVEKLFF | TGTGCCAGCAGCTTAGCCATAAGGGGAAGGGTTGAAAAACTGTTTTTT
few | TRBJ1-1 | TRBV6-1 | . | CASSPLRGGPNTEAFF | TGTGCCAGCAGTCCCCTTCGGGGGGGCCCGAACACTGAAGCTTTCTTT
many | TRBJ2-7 | TRBV29-1 | TRBD2 | CSVGGVGGSGRAYEQYF | TGCAGCGTGGGCGGTGTCGGCGGTAGCGGGAGGGCCTACGAGCAGTACTTC
few | TRBJ2-5 | TRBV4-1 | . | CASSQVGTGLETQYF | TGCGCCAGCAGCCAAGTCGGCACGGGCTTGGAGACCCAGTACTTC
few | TRBJ2-5 | TRBV5-1 | . | CASSLEVAQYF | TGCGCCAGCAGCTTGGAGGTGGCCCAGTACTTC
few | TRBJ1-1 | TRBV7-2 | TRBD1 | CASSDRPGQGEGTEAFF | TGTGCCAGCAGCGACCGACCGGGACAGGGGGAGGGCACTGAAGCTTTCTTT
. | TRBJ1-2 | TRBV28 | . | CASSFPGLGYTF | TGTGCCAGCAGTTTTCCGGGTTTAGGCTACACCTTC
many | TRBJ2-5 | TRBV29-1 | TRBD2 | CSVVKGGGRIQETQYF | TGCAGCGTTGTCAAGGGGGGCGGGAGGATCCAAGAGACCCAGTACTTC
. | TRBJ2-3 | TRBV27 | . | CASSLSLTDTQYF | TGTGCCAGCAGTTTATCTCTCACAGATACGCAGTATTTT
. | TRBJ2-3 | TRBV6-1 | . | CASSGLVDGIYTQYF | TGTGCCAGCAGTGGACTAGTTGACGGCATCTATACGCAGTATTTT
many | TRBJ2-2 | TRBV6-1 | . | CASTGNTGELFF | TGTGCCAGCACGGGGAACACCGGGGAGCTGTTTTTT
few | TRBJ1-5 | TRBV5-1 | TRBD1 | CASSQGTGHNQPQHF | TGCGCCAGCAGCCAAGGGACAGGACACAATCAGCCCCAGCATTTT
. | TRBJ2-7 | TRBV11-2 | . | CASSFISEQYF | TGTGCCAGCAGCTTTATCTCCGAGCAGTACTTC
few | TRBJ1-4 | TRBV7-9 | TRBD1 | CASSQDRGRPEKLFF | TGTGCCAGCAGCCAGGACAGGGGGCGCCCTGAAAAACTGTTTTTT
. | TRBJ2-7 | TRBV28 | TRBD2 | CASSQPEGLAGEYEQYF | TGCGCCAGCAGCCAACCTGAAGGACTAGCGGGAGAATACGAGCAGTACTTC
. | TRBJ2-7 | TRBV5-1 | . | CASSLSPPQGYEQYF | TGCGCCAGCAGCTTGTCGCCGCCCCAGGGCTACGAGCAGTACTTC
. | TRBJ2-7 | TRBV19 | TRBD1 | CASRGGQVSYEQYF | TGTGCCAGTAGGGGCGGACAGGTTTCCTACGAGCAGTACTTC
once | TRBJ1-5 | TRBV4-1 | . | CASSQELPRAGGQPQHF | TGCGCCAGCAGCCAAGAACTACCCCGGGCCGGTGGTCAGCCCCAGCATTTT
once | TRBJ2-7 | TRBV12-3/TRBV12-4 | TRBD1 | CASSLSDRVSHEQYF | TGTGCCAGCAGTTTATCTGACAGGGTCTCCCACGAGCAGTACTTC
many | TRBJ2-5 | TRBV19 | TRBD1 | CASSTRTGQTQYF | TGTGCCAGTAGTACCAGGACAGGACAGACCCAGTACTTC
. | TRBJ1-5 | TRBV20-1 | . | CSARDGNPSNQPQHF | TGCAGTGCTAGAGATGGGAACCCTAGCAATCAGCCCCAGCATTTT
many | TRBJ1-5 | TRBV27 | . | CASSFKSGLPQHF | TGTGCCAGCAGTTTTAAATCGGGTCTTCCCCAGCATTTT
many | TRBJ1-1 | TRBV6-4 | . | CASSDSVQGKAFF | TGTGCCAGCAGTGACTCGGTGCAGGGGAAAGCTTTCTTT
. | TRBJ1-1 | TRBV11-2 | TRBD1 | CASSLTGGENTEAFF | TGTGCCAGCAGCTTAACAGGGGGGGAGAACACTGAAGCTTTCTTT
many | TRBJ2-7 | TRBV11-2 | TRBD1 | CASSSPRRDRGNEQYF | TGTGCCAGCAGCTCGCCCCGTCGGGACAGGGGAAACGAGCAGTACTTC
few | TRBJ1-1 | TRBV25-1 | . | CASSEMGGDTEAFF | TGTGCCAGCAGTGAAATGGGGGGGGACACTGAAGCTTTCTTT
few | TRBJ2-5 | TRBV25-1 | . | CASSERGTVQETQYF | TGTGCCAGCAGTGAACGCGGGACAGTTCAAGAGACCCAGTACTTC
few | TRBJ1-2 | TRBV3-1 | . | CASSPVGGAGYGYTF | TGTGCCAGCAGCCCGGTCGGAGGGGCGGGCTATGGCTACACCTTC
many | TRBJ2-4 | TRBV28 | . | CASTPRGGWRNIQYF | TGTGCCAGCACCCCAAGAGGGGGATGGAGAAACATTCAGTACTTC
few | TRBJ2-2 | TRBV7-9 | TRBD2 | CASSSSLAGNRFGELFF | TGTGCCAGCAGCTCGAGCCTAGCGGGAAACAGGTTCGGGGAGCTGTTTTTT
many | TRBJ1-1 | TRBV6-2/TRBV6-3 | . | CASSQLKGTEAFF | TGTGCCAGCAGCCAATTAAAGGGCACTGAAGCTTTCTTT
few | TRBJ2-3 | TRBV2 | . | CASRTGGDTQYF | TGTGCCAGCAGGACAGGAGGGGATACGCAGTATTTT
. | TRBJ2-5 | TRBV2 | . | CANGRKVTQYF | TGTGCCAACGGCCGAAAGGTGACCCAGTACTTC
few | TRBJ2-4 | TRBV3-1 | . | CASSQENDGTENIQYF | TGTGCCAGCAGCCAAGAGAATGATGGGACCGAAAACATTCAGTACTTC
many | TRBJ2-5 | TRBV24-1 | TRBD1 | CATSDPGTGIQETQYF | TGTGCCACCAGTGACCCCGGGACAGGGATCCAAGAGACCCAGTACTTC
few | TRBJ1-5 | TRBV27 | . | CASSPLDYSNQPQHF | TGTGCCAGCAGTCCATTAGACTATAGCAATCAGCCCCAGCATTTT
few | TRBJ2-5 | TRBV7-2 | TRBD2 | CASSVAGGGETQYF | TGTGCCAGCAGCGTAGCGGGAGGGGGTGAGACCCAGTACTTC
few | TRBJ2-2 | TRBV27 | TRBD2 | CASSPTSGREHTGELFF | TGTGCCAGCAGTCCCACTAGCGGGAGGGAGCACACCGGGGAGCTGTTTTTT
. | TRBJ2-7 | TRBV20-1 | TRBD1 | CSAKGQGAYEQYF | TGCAGTGCTAAAGGTCAGGGGGCTTACGAGCAGTACTTC
many | TRBJ1-4 | TRBV2 | . | CASSEVRLFF | TGTGCCAGCAGTGAAGTAAGACTGTTTTTT
few | TRBJ2-2 | TRBV6-2/TRBV6-3 | TRBD2 | CASSYSGLAGGFNTGELFF | TGTGCCAGCAGTTACTCCGGACTAGCGGGAGGGTTTAACACCGGGGAGCTGTTTTTT
. | TRBJ1-3 | TRBV29-1 | . | CSVRGPNSGNTIYF | TGCAGCGTCCGTGGACCGAACTCTGGAAACACCATATATTTT
. | TRBJ2-7 | TRBV28 | TRBD1 | CASSSGQVSSYEQYF | TGTGCCAGCAGTTCCGGACAGGTTAGCTCCTACGAGCAGTACTTC
. | TRBJ2-7 | TRBV30 | TRBD2 | CAWNPGWPSGMPYEQYF | TGTGCCTGGAACCCCGGGTGGCCCAGCGGGATGCCCTACGAGCAGTACTTC
few | TRBJ2-5 | TRBV7-9 | . | CATIDGGKETQYF | TGTGCCACCATTGATGGGGGAAAAGAGACCCAGTACTTC
many | TRBJ2-2 | TRBV28 | . | CASSSFAANTGELFF | TGTGCCAGCAGTTCCTTCGCTGCGAACACCGGGGAGCTGTTTTTT
many | TRBJ1-2 | TRBV29-1 | TRBD1 | CSVPGQGRSSYGYTF | TGCAGCGTCCCGGGACAGGGTAGATCCTCCTATGGCTACACCTTC